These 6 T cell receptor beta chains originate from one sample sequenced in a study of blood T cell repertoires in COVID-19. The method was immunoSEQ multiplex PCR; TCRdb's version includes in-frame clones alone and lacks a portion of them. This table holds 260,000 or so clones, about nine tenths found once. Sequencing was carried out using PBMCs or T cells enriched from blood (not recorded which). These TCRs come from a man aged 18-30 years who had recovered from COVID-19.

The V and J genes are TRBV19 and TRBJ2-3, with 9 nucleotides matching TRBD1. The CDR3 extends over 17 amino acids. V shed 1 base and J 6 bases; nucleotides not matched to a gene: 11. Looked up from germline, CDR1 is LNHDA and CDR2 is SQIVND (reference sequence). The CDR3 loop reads CASSIGGTGTTMDTQYF. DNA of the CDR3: TGTGCCAGTAGTATAGGCGGGACAGGGACTACGATGGATACGCAGTATTTT.

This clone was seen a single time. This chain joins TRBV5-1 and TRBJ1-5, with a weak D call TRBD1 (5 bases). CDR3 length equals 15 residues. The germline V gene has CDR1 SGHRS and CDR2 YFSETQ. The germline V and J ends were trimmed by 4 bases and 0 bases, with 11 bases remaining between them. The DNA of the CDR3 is TGCGCCAGCAGCCTAACAGGTAATAGCAATCAGCCCCAGCATTTT. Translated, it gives CASSLTGNSNQPQHF.

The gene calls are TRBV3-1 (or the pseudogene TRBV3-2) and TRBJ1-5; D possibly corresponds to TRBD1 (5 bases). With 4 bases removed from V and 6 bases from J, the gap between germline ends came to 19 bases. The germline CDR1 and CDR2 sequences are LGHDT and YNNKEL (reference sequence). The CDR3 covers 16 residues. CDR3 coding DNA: TGTGCCAGCAGCCCTACCAGGGCACCTAGGAGTCAGCCCCAGCATTTT. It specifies CASSPTRAPRSQPQHF.

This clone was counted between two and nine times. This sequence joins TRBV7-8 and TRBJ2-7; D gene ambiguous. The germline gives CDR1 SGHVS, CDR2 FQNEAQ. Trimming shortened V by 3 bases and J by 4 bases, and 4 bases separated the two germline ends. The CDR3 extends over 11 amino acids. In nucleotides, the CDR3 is TGTGCCAGCAGCTTGAGTTACGAGCAGTACTTC. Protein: CASSLSYEQYF.

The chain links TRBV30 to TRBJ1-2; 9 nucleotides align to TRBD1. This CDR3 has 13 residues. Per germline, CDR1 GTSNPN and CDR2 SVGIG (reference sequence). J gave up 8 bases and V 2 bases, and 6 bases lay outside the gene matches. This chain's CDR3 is CAWSLGTGRGYTF. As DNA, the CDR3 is TGTGCCTGGAGTCTAGGGACAGGGCGCGGCTACACCTTC.

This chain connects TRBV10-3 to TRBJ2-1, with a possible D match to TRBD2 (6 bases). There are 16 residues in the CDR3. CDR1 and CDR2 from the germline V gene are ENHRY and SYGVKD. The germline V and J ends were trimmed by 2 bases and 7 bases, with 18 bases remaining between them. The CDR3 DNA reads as TGTGCCATCAGTGAGCCAATGGATCCGGGAGAAAATGAGCAGTTCTTC. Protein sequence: CAISEPMDPGENEQFF.